These 17 T cell receptor beta chains came from one sample sequenced in a study of blood T cell repertoires in COVID-19 (TCRdb year 2020). Library preparation used the immunoSEQ multiplex PCR assay. Held by TCRdb, this immuneACCESS table contains in-frame sequences only and omits some clones. Under half of the omission traces to an unresolved V gene where checked; the cause of the rest is unknown. A total of 200,000 to 250,000 clones appear in this sample, roughly 85% of them only once. Jointly, the top ten make up approximately 4% of the sample. Sequencing used PBMCs or T cells enriched from blood (not recorded which). The receptor set was obtained from a woman aged 40 to 55 who had been exposed to COVID-19.

The chain is built from TRBV9 and TRBJ1-2; tentatively, D is TRBD1 (5 bases). The germline V gene has CDR1 SGDLS and CDR2 YYNGEE. Trimming took 4 bases from V and 4 from J, leaving 17 bases between them. The CDR3 totals 15 residues. The CDR3 sequence is CASSPFGGSSYGYTF. In DNA, the CDR3 is TGTGCCAGCAGCCCATTCGGGGGGAGCTCCTATGGCTACACCTTC.

Remarks on this clone: Other DNA sequences in this sample translate to the same CDR3. CDR3: CASSLEQGSYEQYF. The CDR3 DNA follows: TGCGCCAGCAGCTTGGAACAGGGATCCTACGAGCAGTACTTC. The chain couples TRBV5-1 to TRBJ2-7; a weak D match, TRBD1 (6 bases). Germline V lookup: CDR1 SGHRS, CDR2 YFSETQ. Trimming shortened V by 0 bases and J by 1 base, and 8 bases separated the two germline ends. This CDR3 region has 14 residues.

The rearrangement joins TRBV11-2 to TRBJ2-3, with a tentative D call TRBD2 (6 bases). Germline values: CDR1 SGHAT, CDR2 FQNNGV. CDR3 length equals 18 residues. V was pared by 2 bases and J by 1 base, with 19 bases between. CDR3 coding DNA: TGTGCCAGCAGCTTAATTTCGGCGGGGTTGGGGGGCACAGATACGCAGTATTTT. Translated, it gives CASSLISAGLGGTDTQYF.

The chain combines TRBV9 with TRBJ2-1; 9 positions match TRBD1. J lost 4 bases, V lost 2 bases, and 4 bases had no gene match. This CDR3 is 15 amino acids long. Germline lookup yields CDR1 SGDLS and CDR2 YYNGEE. The CDR3 loop reads CASSVGTGNYNEQFF. DNA for the CDR3: TGTGCCAGCAGCGTGGGGACAGGGAATTACAATGAGCAGTTCTTC.

This chain connects TRBV6-4 to TRBJ2-1; 9 nucleotides match TRBD1. V dropped 3 bases and J dropped 6; count of bases not matched to a gene: 6. This CDR3 region has 15 residues. Germline values: CDR1 MRHNA, CDR2 SNTAGT. The CDR3 loop is CASSERTGEINEQFF. The DNA of the CDR3 is TGTGCCAGCAGTGAAAGGACAGGGGAGATCAATGAGCAGTTCTTC.

CDR3 sequence: CASSLMGHQGAHTGELFF. CDR3 coding DNA: TGTGCCAGCAGCCTTATGGGTCATCAGGGGGCGCACACCGGGGAGCTGTTTTTT. The chain uses TRBV28 and TRBJ2-2, with 8 bases aligning to TRBD1. Germline values: CDR1 MDHEN, CDR2 SYDVKM. The length of the CDR3 is 18 residues. With V trimmed by 6 bases and J by 3 bases, 15 bases remained unmatched. Based on the CDR3 plus reference TRBV28 and TRBJ2-2, the full variable domain is DVKVTQSSRYLVKRTGEKVFLECVQDMDHENMFWYRQDPGLGLRLIYFSYDVKMKEKGDIPEGYSVSREKKERFSLILESASTNQTSMYLCASSLMGHQGAHTGELFFGEGSRLTVL.

As regards this clone: Other DNA sequences in this sample translate to the same CDR3. The rearrangement uses TRBV3-1 (or the pseudogene TRBV3-2) and TRBJ1-5; the D gene is possibly TRBD1 (5 bases). V was cut by 1 base and J by 6 bases, with 10 bases left in between. The CDR3 has 14 amino acids. Germline V lookup: CDR1 LGHDT, CDR2 YNNKEL (reference sequence). In DNA form, the CDR3 reads TGTGCCAGCAGCCAAGGCTGGGGGGGTCAGCCCCAGCATTTT. As protein: CASSQGWGGQPQHF.

The gene calls are TRBV7-9 and TRBJ1-1, with D possibly being TRBD1 (5 bases). Germline V lookup: CDR1 SEHNR, CDR2 FQNEAQ (reference sequence). CDR3 size: 14 residues. The V end was cut by 3 bases, the J end by 2 bases, with 10 bases between. CDR3 protein: CASSFGRVNTEAFF. CDR3 nucleotides: TGTGCCAGCAGCTTCGGCAGGGTAAACACTGAAGCTTTCTTT. The complete variable domain, with remaining parts taken from reference TRBV7-9 and TRBJ1-1, reads DTGVSQNPRHKITKRGQNVTFRCDPISEHNRLYWYRQTLGQGPEFLTYFQNEAQLEKSRLLSDRFSAERPKGSFSTLEIQRTEQGDSAMYLCASSFGRVNTEAFFGQGTRLTVV.

The chain links TRBV4-2 to TRBJ2-2; tentatively, D is TRBD1 (6 bases). Germline V gene data show CDR1 as LGHNA and CDR2 as YNFKEQ. Trimming removed 2 bases from V and 1 base from J, with 17 bases in between. This CDR3 region has 18 residues. Written as DNA, the CDR3 is TGTGCCAGCAGCCAACAAAGTATTGTAGGGGGGAACACCGGGGAGCTGTTTTTT. It translates to CASSQQSIVGGNTGELFF.

CDR3: CATSDLRGDQETQYF. The CDR3 DNA is TGTGCCACCAGTGATTTACGGGGTGACCAAGAGACCCAGTACTTC. The chain joins TRBV24-1 to TRBJ2-5; possible D gene TRBD2, 5 bases. Germline lookup yields CDR1 KGHDR and CDR2 SFDVKD. The ends were cut back, 1 base at V and 0 bases at J, with 8 bases in the middle. The CDR3 is made up of 15 amino acids.

The V call is TRBV9, the J call TRBJ1-4; no firm D call. Trimming removed 1 base from V and 5 bases from J, with 18 bases in between. The CDR3 is 17 residues long. CDR1 is SGDLS and CDR2 is YYNGEE in the germline V gene. CDR3: CASSVSSGGFSNEKLFF. The DNA for the CDR3 is TGTGCCAGCAGCGTATCGAGTGGAGGCTTCTCAAATGAAAAACTGTTTTTT.

The V gene is TRBV5-6, the J gene TRBJ2-7, with 8 bases aligning to TRBD1. Germline assignment: CDR1 SGHDT and CDR2 YYEEEE. With 3 bases clipped from V and 2 bases from J, the junction kept 10 bases outside the gene matches. This CDR3 is built from 16 residues. CDR3 region: CASSSISRGQTYEQYF. CDR3 bases: TGTGCCAGCAGCTCCATATCCAGGGGGCAAACCTACGAGCAGTACTTC.

J is TRBJ1-2 and V is TRBV19; weak D call: TRBD1 (6 bases). CDR1 is LNHDA, CDR2 SQIVND, per germline (reference sequence). This CDR3 has 14 amino acids. The V end was cut by 7 bases, the J end by 0 bases, with 12 bases between. The CDR3 DNA reads as TGTGCCAGTATCCGGACAGCCGCTAACTATGGCTACACCTTC. Its protein is CASIRTAANYGYTF.

The chain employs TRBV14 and TRBJ1-2, with D tentatively TRBD1 (5 bases). Germline V gene lookup returns CDR1 SGHDN and CDR2 FVKESK. This CDR3 is 13 amino acids long. Trimming took off 5 bases at V and 2 bases at J, with 9 bases between the two ends. The CDR3 protein is CASSSGGNYGYTF. CDR3 bases: TGTGCCAGCAGCTCTGGGGGGAACTATGGCTACACCTTC.

The genes are TRBV18 and TRBJ1-5; TRBD1 agrees at 7 bases. The germline V gene has CDR1 KGHSH and CDR2 LQKENI. V shed 6 bases and J 5 bases; nucleotides not matched to a gene: 4. The CDR3 is 13 amino acids. The CDR3 DNA is TGTGCCAGCTCTCCCCAGGGGGATCAGCCCCAGCATTTT. It is translated as CASSPQGDQPQHF. Full variable domain (remainder filled in from reference TRBV18 and TRBJ1-5): NAGVMQNPRHLVRRRGQEARLRCSPMKGHSHVYWYRQLPEEGLKFMVYLQKENIIDESGMPKERFSAEFPKEGPSILRIQQVVRGDSAAYFCASSPQGDQPQHFGDGTRLSIL.

The chain uses TRBV5-1 and TRBJ1-3, with D tentatively TRBD1 (6 bases). The V gene's germline CDR1 is SGHRS and CDR2 YFSETQ. V lost 4 bases and J 1 base, leaving 12 bases between the germline ends. This CDR3 has 15 amino acids. The CDR3 reads CASSRGTGSGNTIYF. The CDR3 DNA is TGCGCCAGCAGCCGCGGAACAGGGTCTGGAAACACCATATATTTT.

The genes are TRBV3-1 (or the pseudogene TRBV3-2) and TRBJ1-6; 7 nucleotides align to TRBD1. The CDR3 has 18 amino acids. The germline V gene encodes CDR1 LGHDT and CDR2 YNNKEL (reference sequence). J gave up 0 bases and V 5 bases, and 10 bases lay outside the gene matches. CDR3 sequence (DNA): TGTGCCAGCAGCTCGGGGGCCAGGGGGAGCTCCTATAATTCACCCCTCCACTTT. The encoded protein is CASSSGARGSSYNSPLHF.